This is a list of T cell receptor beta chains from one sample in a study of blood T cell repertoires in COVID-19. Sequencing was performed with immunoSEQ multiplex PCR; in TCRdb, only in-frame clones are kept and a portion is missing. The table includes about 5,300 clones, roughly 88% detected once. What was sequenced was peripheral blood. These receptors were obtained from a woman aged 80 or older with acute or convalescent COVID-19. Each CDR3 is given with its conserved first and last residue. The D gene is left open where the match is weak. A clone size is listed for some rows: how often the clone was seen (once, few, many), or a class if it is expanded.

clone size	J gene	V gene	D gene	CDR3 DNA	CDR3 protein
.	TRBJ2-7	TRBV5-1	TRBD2	TGCGCCAGCAGCTTGGCCCCTAGCGGGGGGGCGGGCGAGCAGTACTTC	CASSLAPSGGAGEQYF
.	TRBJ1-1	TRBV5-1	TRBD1	TGCGCCAGCAGCGTACAGGGGGGAAACACTGAAGCTTTCTTT	CASSVQGGNTEAFF
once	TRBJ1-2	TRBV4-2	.	TGTGCCAGCAGCCAAGATGCAGGGCCGGGTCGTGGCTACACCTTC	CASSQDAGPGRGYTF
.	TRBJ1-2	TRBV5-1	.	TGCGCCAGCAGCTTGGCCGGGAGTAGGGATGGCTACACCTTC	CASSLAGSRDGYTF
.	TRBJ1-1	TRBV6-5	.	TGTGCCAGCAGTTACGCCAGGAGGGACACTGAAGCTTTCTTT	CASSYARRDTEAFF
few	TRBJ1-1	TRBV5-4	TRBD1	TGTGCCAGCAGCTTCCCAGGGGGCGGTACTGAAGCTTTCTTT	CASSFPGGGTEAFF
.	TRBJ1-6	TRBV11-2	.	TGTGCCAGCAGCCCCTGGGAGCGGGCTTGGAATTCACCCCTCCACTTT	CASSPWERAWNSPLHF
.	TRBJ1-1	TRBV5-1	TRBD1	TGCGCCAGCAGTACAGGGGGCACCACTGAAGCTTTCTTT	CASSTGGTTEAFF
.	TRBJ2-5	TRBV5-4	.	TGTGCCAGCAGCTTGGCCACAGTTCGAGAGACCCAGTACTTC	CASSLATVRETQYF
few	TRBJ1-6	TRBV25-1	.	TGTGCCAGCAGGCAAACGGGGGGCTGGGGATCACCCCTCCACTTT	CASRQTGGWGSPLHF
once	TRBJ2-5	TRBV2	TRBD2	TGTGCCACGGGACTAGCGGCGTACCAAGAGACCCAGTACTTC	CATGLAAYQETQYF
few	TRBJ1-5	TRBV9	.	TGTGCCAGCAGCGTAGGAAATGGGCGTGGTGAGCCCCAGCATTTT	CASSVGNGRGEPQHF
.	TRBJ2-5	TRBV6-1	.	TGTGCCAGCAGTGAAGATCTGTACCAAGAGACCCAGTACTTC	CASSEDLYQETQYF
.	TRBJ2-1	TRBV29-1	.	TGCAGCGGCCGGAGTACCTACAATGAGCAGTTCTTC	CSGRSTYNEQFF
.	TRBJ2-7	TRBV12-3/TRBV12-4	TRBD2	TGTGCCAGCAGTTTAGAGCGGGGGCTCGAGCAGTACTTC	CASSLERGLEQYF
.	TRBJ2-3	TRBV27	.	TGTGCCAGCAGTTTTGGCGGGGGCGAAGCAGATACGCAGTATTTT	CASSFGGGEADTQYF
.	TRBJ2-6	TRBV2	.	TGTGCCAGCAGTGGCGCTCGAATCGCTGGGGCCAACGTCCTGACTTTC	CASSGARIAGANVLTF
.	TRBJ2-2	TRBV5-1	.	TGCGCCAGCAGCTTAGGACAGGGAGGGACCGGGGAGCTGTTTTTT	CASSLGQGGTGELFF
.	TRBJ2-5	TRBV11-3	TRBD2	TGTGCCAGCAGCTTAGCAAAACCGGGACTAGCGGGGGGCGAGACCCAGTACTTC	CASSLAKPGLAGGETQYF
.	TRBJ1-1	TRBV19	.	TGTGCCAGCACAGGACAGATGAACACTGAAGCTTTCTTT	CASTGQMNTEAFF
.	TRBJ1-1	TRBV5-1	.	TGCGCCAGCAGCTTATGGGCCCTGAACACTGAAGCTTTCTTT	CASSLWALNTEAFF
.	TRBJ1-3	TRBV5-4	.	TGTGCCAGCAGCTTGCACCTAAAGTCGGACACCATATATTTT	CASSLHLKSDTIYF
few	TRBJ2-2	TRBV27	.	TGTGCCAGCAGCCCTCCCGACAGGCGGGCCGGGGAGCTGTTTTTT	CASSPPDRRAGELFF
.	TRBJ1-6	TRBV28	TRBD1	TGTGCCAGCAGCGGAAGGGGGCGTAATTCACCCCTCCACTTT	CASSGRGRNSPLHF
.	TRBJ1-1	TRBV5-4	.	TGTGCCAGCAGCTTGGTGCAGGGCTTGAACACTGAAGCTTTCTTT	CASSLVQGLNTEAFF
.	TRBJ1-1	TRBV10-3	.	TGTGCCATGGCGGGGACCGCCGCCAACACTGAAGCTTTCTTT	CAMAGTAANTEAFF
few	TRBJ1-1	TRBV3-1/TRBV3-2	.	TGTGCCAGCAGACTACAGGGTGAAGCTTTCTTT	CASRLQGEAFF
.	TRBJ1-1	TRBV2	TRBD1	TGTGCCAGCGGGGGACAGTGGAACACTGAAGCTTTCTTT	CASGGQWNTEAFF